This T cell receptor (beta chain) is from a study of cytomegalovirus exposure and HLA in healthy donors. Study-wide results and caveats: Cytomegalovirus-associated TCR beta chains were listed, numbering 164. A later analysis linked a missense DCLRE1C variant to TCR beta V- and J-gene trimming. Reports showed the classifier diagnosing cytomegalovirus status with high specificity and sensitivity.

CDR1 is SNHLY, CDR2 FYNNEI, per germline. The CDR3 extends over 16 amino acids. Trimming pared 4 bases from V and 0 bases from J, leaving 12 bases between. The PCR used 60 Vbeta and 13 Jbeta primers. Produced via immunoSEQ multiplex PCR; TCRdb's table is partial and in-frame only. The sample includes around 95,000 clones, around 74% of them seen just once. Comment on this clone: Its antigen is unidentified.

Though nominally healthy at sampling, donors likely had unrecorded immune exposures. Sequenced sample: PBMCs. The origin of this receptor is a man younger than 40 in good health and CMV-seropositive. This chain links TRBV2 with TRBJ2-2; possibly TRBD1 for D (6 bases). The CDR3 DNA follows: TGTGCCAGCAGTGGCCAGGGGCAGACGAACACCGGGGAGCTGTTTTTT. Protein product: CASSGQGQTNTGELFF.